These T cell receptor beta chains were read from a single sample in a study of Tregs in tolerant kidney transplant recipients. Using immunoSEQ multiplex PCR, the repertoire was profiled, and TCRdb retains in-frame clones only, with some absent. The data show over 60,000 clones, with under 98% seen just once and approximately 0.56% held by the top ten. The sample consisted of CD4+ T cells from blood, taken before the transplant. Source of these receptors: a human donor who received a combined kidney and bone marrow transplant. Both conserved end residues are part of each CDR3. D genes are given only for firm matches. Rows give clone size only sometimes, using once, few, many, or a class for an expanded clone.

V gene	D gene	clone size	J gene	CDR3 protein	CDR3 DNA
TRBV19	-	-	TRBJ1-5	CASSILQGDQPQHF	TGTGCCAGTAGTATTTTACAGGGCGATCAGCCCCAGCATTTT
TRBV7-3	-	-	TRBJ2-2	CASSFSPNTGELFF	TGTGCCAGCAGCTTCAGTCCCAACACCGGGGAGCTGTTTTTT
TRBV7-6	-	-	TRBJ2-7	CASSFDTFYEQYF	TGTGCCAGCAGCTTTGACACCTTCTACGAGCAGTACTTC
TRBV9	TRBD1	-	TRBJ2-3	CASSGFGQGGDTQYF	TGTGCCAGCAGCGGGTTCGGACAGGGGGGAGATACGCAGTATTTT
TRBV9	TRBD1	-	TRBJ2-7	CASSVGRTGDYEQYF	TGTGCCAGCAGCGTAGGTCGGACAGGGGACTACGAGCAGTACTTC
TRBV19	TRBD2	-	TRBJ2-7	CASSIKTSGSVGSYEQYF	TGTGCCAGTAGTATTAAGACTAGCGGGAGTGTCGGATCCTACGAGCAGTACTTC
TRBV18	-	-	TRBJ2-1	CASSPTNPRVEQFF	TGTGCCAGCTCACCGACTAATCCGAGGGTTGAGCAGTTCTTC
TRBV6-1	-	once	TRBJ2-7	CASGRFSEVYEQYF	TGTGCCAGCGGTAGATTTTCAGAGGTGTACGAGCAGTACTTC
TRBV6-5	TRBD1	-	TRBJ2-1	CASSYRGQGDNEQFF	TGTGCCAGCAGTTACAGGGGACAGGGGGACAATGAGCAGTTCTTC
TRBV5-1	TRBD1	-	TRBJ2-1	CASSPHLQGAITYNEQFF	TGCGCCAGCAGCCCCCATCTCCAGGGGGCAATCACCTACAATGAGCAGTTCTTC